This T cell receptor (beta chain) was found in a study of blood T cells in healthy people across ages. Then a second PCR, running roughly 7 to 11 cycles, was carried out with a sample-barcoded 5' primer and a J-beta primer mix. Via MiXCR, TCRdb re-called the 5' RACE reads, giving one row per CDR3 protein. The sample lists roughly 650,000 distinct CDR3 sequences, around 32% occurring once. V lost 2 bases and J lost 5, with 7 bases in between. Germline V gene data show CDR1 as MNHNY and CDR2 as SVGAGI (reference sequence). This CDR3 contains 13 residues. The donors, healthy Caucasians from Russia, were aged about 6 to 95. Drawing of peripheral blood yielded about 10 milliliters from each donor.

The source is a woman older than 75 in good health. The rearrangement joins TRBV6-6 to TRBJ1-5; no clear D gene. The specimen sequenced was blood. The CDR3: CASSYTIDQPQHF. In DNA, the CDR3 is TGTGCCAGCAGTTACACGATTGATCAGCCCCAGCATTTT.